This is a list of T cell receptor beta chains from one sample in a study of blood T cell repertoires in COVID-19. Sequencing used immunoSEQ multiplex PCR; TCRdb keeps in-frame clones, though not all of them. The table shows 110,000 or so clones, with 85% occurring only once. The sequenced sample was peripheral blood. Receptor source: a human donor in a cohort sampled during active COVID-19. CDR3s include the opening cysteine and the closing phenylalanine or tryptophan. The D gene is left open where the match is weak. Clone size is given for some rows only: seen once, a few or many times, or a class if the clone is expanded.

TRBV19	NA	TRBJ1-5	NA	TGTGCCAGTAGTATGGAGAATAGCAATCAGCCCCAGCATTTT	CASSMENSNQPQHF
TRBV6-5	TRBD1	TRBJ1-1	NA	TGTGCCAGCAGGGGAGGACAGGGGAAGACTGAAGCTTTCTTT	CASRGGQGKTEAFF
TRBV6-5	NA	TRBJ1-1	few	TGTGCCAGCAGCCCCGTGAGGGCGGGCACTGAAGCTTTCTTT	CASSPVRAGTEAFF
TRBV19	NA	TRBJ1-4	NA	TGTGCCAGTAGTTCGGAAATTCCGTCGGGTGAAAAACTGTTTTTT	CASSSEIPSGEKLFF
TRBV11-1	TRBD2	TRBJ2-3	NA	TGTGCCAGCAGCTTACTAGCGGGGGTTACAGATACGCAGTATTTT	CASSLLAGVTDTQYF
TRBV19	NA	TRBJ1-1	NA	TGTGCCAGTCGCTCCCACGGGGGGGGGACCCTAAACACTGAAGCTTTCTTT	CASRSHGGGTLNTEAFF
TRBV13	NA	TRBJ1-2	NA	TGTGCCAGCAGCCCCTCAGAGGGCCTAAACTATGGCTACACCTTC	CASSPSEGLNYGYTF
TRBV28	TRBD1	TRBJ2-1	NA	TGTGCCAGCACGGACAGGGATAATGAGCAGTTCTTC	CASTDRDNEQFF
TRBV12-3/TRBV12-4	NA	TRBJ2-7	NA	TGTGCCAGCAGCTGGAGGGCATCGGGAGAGCAGTACTTC	CASSWRASGEQYF
TRBV6-1	TRBD1	TRBJ2-3	NA	TGTGCCAGCAGTGGGTTAAGAGGGACAGGGGAACAAGATACGCAGTATTTT	CASSGLRGTGEQDTQYF
TRBV11-2	NA	TRBJ2-7	NA	TGTGCCAGCAGCTTACCAGTCAACGAGCAGTACTTC	CASSLPVNEQYF
TRBV7-3	NA	TRBJ2-1	NA	TGTGCCAGCAGCTCCCAGTTCCGCTCCTACAATGAGCAGTTCTTC	CASSSQFRSYNEQFF
TRBV7-2	TRBD1	TRBJ1-3	NA	TGTGCCAGCAGCTTAGCGGAGACAGGGAGAAACACCATATATTTT	CASSLAETGRNTIYF
TRBV6-5	TRBD2	TRBJ2-5	NA	TGTGCCAGCAGTTACGGCGGGGGGGGTTCGGAGACCCAGTACTTC	CASSYGGGGSETQYF
TRBV7-2	NA	TRBJ2-3	NA	TGTGCCAGCAGCTTCATGATTGACACCACTGATACGCAGTATTTT	CASSFMIDTTDTQYF
TRBV6-5	TRBD1	TRBJ1-5	NA	TGTGCCAGCAGTTCCCGGACAGGACAGCCCCAGCATTTT	CASSSRTGQPQHF
TRBV6-2/TRBV6-3	TRBD2	TRBJ2-3	NA	TGTGCCAGCAGTTACTCGGCCTGGACTAGCATCCCAGATACGCAGTATTTT	CASSYSAWTSIPDTQYF
TRBV19	NA	TRBJ2-7	NA	TGTGCCAGTAGTATCCAGGGGGGATCCTACGAGCAGTACTTC	CASSIQGGSYEQYF
TRBV7-2	TRBD1	TRBJ2-7	NA	TGTGCCAGCAGCTTGGTTCGCCAACAGGGGTCTTTCTCCTACGAGCAGTACTTC	CASSLVRQQGSFSYEQYF
TRBV16	TRBD1	TRBJ1-2	NA	TGTGCCAGCAGTCAAAACAGGGGGCACGGCTACACCTTC	CASSQNRGHGYTF
TRBV30	NA	TRBJ1-1	NA	TGTGTCACGGAGGAGCATGAAGCTTTCTTT	CVTEEHEAFF
TRBV23-1	TRBD1	TRBJ1-4	NA	TGCGCCAGCAGTCGGACAGGCACGCATCCAACTAATGAAAAACTGTTTTTT	CASSRTGTHPTNEKLFF
TRBV6-1	TRBD2	TRBJ2-1	NA	TGTGCCAGCAGTGAAGTCCCAGCGGGGGGGCCGAGTGAGCAGTTCTTC	CASSEVPAGGPSEQFF
TRBV3-1/TRBV3-2	TRBD2	TRBJ2-1	NA	TGTGCCAGCAGCCGCCAGACTAGCGGCAGCTCCTACAATGAGCAGTTCTTC	CASSRQTSGSSYNEQFF